The 7 T cell receptor beta chains reported below all come from one sample, sequenced in a study of T cell repertoires in cytomegalovirus infection. One entry per CDR3 protein, called by TCRdb with MiXCR from the reads. The profile shows more than 650,000 distinct CDR3 sequences, 35% to 45% of them singletons. The sample taken for sequencing was PBMCs. The receptor source for this set is a human donor in good health (CMV status not recorded). Some clones in this sample may be carry-over from other donors' samples.

There are a few counts of this clonotype. The chain is built from TRBV7-9 and TRBJ2-1, with 8 bases identical to TRBD2. This CDR3 is built from 16 residues. With 5 bases clipped from V and 8 bases from J, the junction kept 14 bases outside the gene matches. Germline V CDR1 and CDR2: SEHNR, FQNEAQ (reference sequence). Written as DNA, the CDR3 is TGTGCCAGCAGCCCCGGACTAGCATTAGGTTTCGATGAGCAGTTCTTC. Its translation is CASSPGLALGFDEQFF.

The table lists this clonotype with many counts. The rearrangement joins TRBV5-1 to TRBJ2-1, with 13 nucleotides matching TRBD2. Germline V gene sequence: CDR1 SGHRS, CDR2 YFSETQ. The CDR3 runs to 15 residues. With 4 bases clipped from V and 7 bases from J, the junction kept 5 bases outside the gene matches. The CDR3 loop reads CASSVMTSGGNEQFF. DNA of the CDR3: TGCGCCAGCAGCGTAATGACTAGCGGGGGGAATGAGCAGTTCTTC.

The genes are TRBV28 and TRBJ2-3; 8 bases map to TRBD2. The trim removed 3 bases at V and 4 bases at J, leaving 9 bases unmatched. CDR1 and CDR2 (germline): MDHEN, SYDVKM. CDR3 length: 16 residues. CDR3 protein: CASSLVSGGRADTQYF. CDR3 coding DNA: TGTGCCAGCAGTTTGGTCAGCGGGGGCCGCGCAGATACGCAGTATTTT.

V usage is TRBV11-2 and J usage is TRBJ2-1, with 9 bases matching TRBD1. V shed 5 bases, J shed 2 bases, and the junction held 4 bases outside the gene matches. The CDR3 is made up of 15 amino acids. Germline CDR1 reads SGHAT; CDR2 reads FQNNGV. CDR3 in amino acids: CASSRQGVAYNEQFF. CDR3 nucleotides: TGTGCCAGCAGCCGACAGGGGGTTGCCTACAATGAGCAGTTCTTC. Full variable domain (rest looked up from reference TRBV11-2 and TRBJ2-1): EAGVAQSPRYKIIEKRQSVAFWCNPISGHATLYWYQQILGQGPKLLIQFQNNGVVDDSQLPKDRFSAERLKGVDSTLKIQPAKLEDSAVYLCASSRQGVAYNEQFFGPGTRLTVL.

With respect to this clonotype: Sequence at one end of the junction differs from germline and may be a read error. The V and J genes are TRBV9 and TRBJ2-4; D is tentatively TRBD1 or TRBD2 (6 bases each). CDR3 length equals 13 residues. Germline V CDR1 and CDR2: SGDLS, YYNGEE. DNA for the CDR3: TGTGCCAGCAGCGTATCTAACGGGGGCGGTCTGAACTTC. It encodes CASSVSNGGGLNF.

The rearrangement links TRBV20-1 to TRBJ2-3; 14 bases agree with TRBD2. The CDR3 has 15 residues. Looked up from germline, CDR1 is DFQATT and CDR2 is SNEGSKA (reference sequence). J lost 5 bases, V lost 4 bases, and 5 bases had no gene match. CDR3 bases: TGCAGTGCTACCGGGACTAGCGGGAGTCAAGATACGCAGTATTTT. Amino acid sequence: CSATGTSGSQDTQYF.

This clonotype was detected ten times or more. This chain connects TRBV5-4 to TRBJ2-3; perhaps TRBD2 as D (6 bases). The CDR3 is 14 amino acids. Germline assignment: CDR1 SGHNT and CDR2 YYREEE (reference sequence). V was trimmed by 3 bases and J by 2 bases, leaving 10 bases between them. The CDR3 region is CASSYGRPTDTQYF. DNA of the CDR3: TGTGCCAGCAGCTACGGGAGACCCACAGATACGCAGTATTTT. Filled out from reference TRBV5-4 and TRBJ2-3, the complete variable domain reads ETGVTQSPTHLIKTRGQQVTLRCSSQSGHNTVSWYQQALGQGPQFIFQYYREEENGRGNFPPRFSGLQFPNYSSELNVNALELDDSALYLCASSYGRPTDTQYFGPGTRLTVL.